This passage covers 17 T cell receptor beta chains from one sample sequenced in a study of patients and donors after allogeneic stem cell transplantation. TCRdb re-called the RT-PCR reads through MiXCR, storing one row per CDR3 protein. The sample shows about 230,000 distinct CDR3 sequences, 13% to 15% of them seen only once. The sequenced sample was blood, either unsorted or a sorted T cell fraction (not recorded which). Receptor source: a human donor who was either an allogeneic HSCT recipient or a stem cell or donor lymphocyte infusion donor (not recorded which). It is not recorded whose cells these are; they may come from a transplant donor.

This chain links TRBV12-3 or TRBV12-4 with TRBJ1-4, with D unclear. V was shortened by 5 bases and J by 4 bases, with 20 bases between the two germline ends. The CDR3 runs to 17 residues. This CDR3 reads CASSLKPRGGSNEKLFF. The DNA for the CDR3 is TGTGCCAGCAGTCTCAAACCCCGGGGAGGGAGTAATGAAAAACTGTTTTTT.

In its sample, this clonotype was seen many times. The chain has TRBV5-6 and TRBJ2-1; D call uncertain. The CDR3 extends over 15 amino acids. The V gene lost 4 bases and the J gene lost 5 bases, with 16 bases spanning the gap. Germline values: CDR1 SGHDT, CDR2 YYEEEE. DNA for the CDR3: TGTGCCAGCAGCCGGAGCCTAGTTCCCGACAATGAGCAGTTCTTC. As protein: CASSRSLVPDNEQFF.

In its sample, this clonotype was seen a few times. The chain uses TRBV7-2 and TRBJ2-1; D is unresolved. V gave up 1 base and J gave up 5 bases, with 6 bases separating them. The CDR3 extends over 13 amino acids. Germline V gene sequence: CDR1 SGHTA, CDR2 FQGNSA. Here the CDR3 DNA reads TGTGCCAGCAGCTTAGTGACGCACAATGAGCAGTTCTTC. Translation gives CASSLVTHNEQFF.

This clonotype was seen a few times. V gene TRBV28 combines with J gene TRBJ2-3; D possibly corresponds to TRBD2 (5 bases). CDR1 and CDR2 from the germline V gene are MDHEN and SYDVKM. The CDR3 has 16 residues. The V end was cut by 1 base, the J end by 2 bases, with 13 bases between. Here the CDR3 DNA reads TGTGCCAGCAGTTTATTTTCGAGCGGCCACACAGATACGCAGTATTTT. It translates to CASSLFSSGHTDTQYF.

This clonotype appeared many times. The chain combines TRBV10-3 with TRBJ1-2; D is ambiguous. V lost 2 bases and J 4 bases, leaving 5 bases between the germline ends. Germline CDR1 and CDR2: ENHRY and SYGVKD. The CDR3 is 12 residues long. This CDR3 reads CAISELSYGYTF. The CDR3 DNA reads as TGTGCCATCAGTGAGCTTTCCTATGGCTACACCTTC.

This clonotype was counted at least ten times. This chain links TRBV3-1 with TRBJ1-1; a weak D match, TRBD1 (6 bases). The CDR3 covers 13 residues. The V gene's germline CDR1 is LGHDT and CDR2 YNNKEL (reference sequence). Trimming took 3 bases from V and 6 from J, leaving 11 bases between them. In DNA form, the CDR3 reads TGTGCCAGCAGCCACCTCACAGGGTCTGAAGCTTTCTTT. This encodes CASSHLTGSEAFF.

The V gene is TRBV30, the J gene TRBJ1-5; D not resolved. V was clipped by 2 bases and J by 3 bases, with 17 bases between them. CDR3 size: 16 residues. Per the germline V gene, CDR1 is GTSNPN and CDR2 is SVGIG (reference sequence). CDR3: CAWSLSAGGNNQPQHF. CDR3 nucleotide sequence: TGTGCCTGGAGTCTTTCGGCAGGAGGGAACAATCAGCCCCAGCATTTT.

Ten or more counts support this clonotype. The V gene is TRBV7-3, the J gene TRBJ1-2; possibly TRBD1 for D (6 bases). The CDR3 length is 13 residues. CDR1 and CDR2 from the germline V gene are SGHTA and FQGTGA. The V gene lost 5 bases and the J gene lost 2 bases, with 9 bases spanning the gap. In DNA, the CDR3 is TGTGCCAGCAGCGCGGACAGAAACTATGGCTACACCTTC. It is translated as CASSADRNYGYTF.

This chain uses TRBV18 with TRBJ2-3; D gene ambiguous. This CDR3 is 15 amino acids long. V shed 6 bases and J shed 4 bases, with 17 bases lying between them. Germline V gene lookup returns CDR1 KGHSH and CDR2 LQKENI. The CDR3 reads CASSPQSIDADTQYF. DNA of the CDR3: TGTGCCAGCTCCCCCCAATCCATTGACGCAGATACGCAGTATTTT.

This clonotype was counted at least ten times. This chain links TRBV12-3 or TRBV12-4 with TRBJ2-2; D is undetermined. Trimming shortened V by 3 bases and J by 4 bases, and 9 bases separated the two germline ends. The CDR3 loop spans 14 amino acids. The CDR3 is CASSFTAVTGELFF. The CDR3 nucleotides read TGTGCCAGCAGTTTCACGGCGGTCACCGGGGAGCTGTTTTTT.

This clonotype was counted many times. The V and J genes are TRBV12-3 or TRBV12-4 and TRBJ2-4; D remains ambiguous. The V gene lost 3 bases and the J gene lost 6 bases, with 6 bases spanning the gap. The CDR3 contains 12 residues. The CDR3 spells CASSLGRNIQYF. CDR3 bases: TGTGCCAGCAGTTTGGGCAGAAACATTCAGTACTTC.

This clonotype appeared a few times. V and J are TRBV19 and TRBJ1-5; D might be TRBD1 (6 bases). The CDR3 runs 14 residues. Trimming shortened V by 4 bases and J by 2 bases, and 9 bases separated the two germline ends. From germline, CDR1 is LNHDA and CDR2 SQIVND (reference sequence). The CDR3 bases are TGTGCCAGTAGTACCCAGGGGCGCAATCAGCCCCAGCATTTT. It codes for CASSTQGRNQPQHF.

This clonotype was seen ten or more times. V and J are TRBV7-2 and TRBJ2-5; no firm D call. V was trimmed by 8 bases and J by 1 base, leaving 11 bases between them. CDR3 length: 13 amino acids. Germline-derived CDR1 and CDR2 are SGHTA and FQGNSA. DNA of the CDR3: TGTGCCAGCGTCAGGCAGGTCCAAGAGACCCAGTACTTC. Its protein product is CASVRQVQETQYF.

This clonotype turned up a few times. The V gene is TRBV27, the J gene TRBJ2-2; 8 positions match TRBD2. This CDR3 has 16 amino acids. V was pared by 7 bases and J by 0 bases, with 7 bases of the junction left unmatched. Germline V lookup: CDR1 MNHEY, CDR2 SMNVEV (reference sequence). The CDR3, as DNA: TGTGCCAGCAAATCCGGCGGGAGGACGAACACCGGGGAGCTGTTTTTT. Its translation: CASKSGGRTNTGELFF.

The sample holds many counts of this clonotype. The J gene is TRBJ1-5, the V gene TRBV7-2; the match to TRBD1 covers 7 bases. The CDR3 runs 16 residues. The germline CDR1 and CDR2 sequences are SGHTA and FQGNSA. The junction had 7 bases not matched to a gene; V was cut back by 1 base and J by 4 bases. CDR3 coding DNA: TGTGCCAGCAGCTTAGTAGCGGGACAGCTAAATCAGCCCCAGCATTTT. It is translated as CASSLVAGQLNQPQHF.

This clonotype was counted ten times or more. This chain uses TRBV12-3 or TRBV12-4 with TRBJ2-2; TRBD2 matches at 11 bases. J was trimmed by 3 bases and V by 7 bases; bases with no gene match: 13. The CDR3 runs to 18 residues. The CDR3 region has the DNA TGTGCCAGCATTAATCTTTTTAGCGGGGGGGGCGACACCGGGGAGCTGTTTTTT. Its translation: CASINLFSGGGDTGELFF.

This clonotype has more than one count but fewer than ten. The chain uses TRBV3-1 and TRBJ1-2, with D perhaps matching TRBD1 (5 bases). The CDR3 is made up of 17 amino acids. Trimming took 4 bases from V and 4 from J, leaving 22 bases between them. Looked up from germline, CDR1 is LGHDT and CDR2 is YNNKEL (reference sequence). CDR3 sequence reads: CASSPQDGTRGVYGYTF. CDR3 DNA: TGTGCCAGCAGCCCCCAGGATGGGACCCGGGGCGTCTATGGCTACACCTTC. The variable domain in full, with the rest retrieved from reference TRBV3-1 and TRBJ1-2, is DTAVSQTPKYLVTQMGNDKSIKCEQNLGHDTMYWYKQDSKKFLKIMFSYNNKELIINETVPNRFSPKSPDKAHLNLHINSLELGDSAVYFCASSPQDGTRGVYGYTFGSGTRLTVV.